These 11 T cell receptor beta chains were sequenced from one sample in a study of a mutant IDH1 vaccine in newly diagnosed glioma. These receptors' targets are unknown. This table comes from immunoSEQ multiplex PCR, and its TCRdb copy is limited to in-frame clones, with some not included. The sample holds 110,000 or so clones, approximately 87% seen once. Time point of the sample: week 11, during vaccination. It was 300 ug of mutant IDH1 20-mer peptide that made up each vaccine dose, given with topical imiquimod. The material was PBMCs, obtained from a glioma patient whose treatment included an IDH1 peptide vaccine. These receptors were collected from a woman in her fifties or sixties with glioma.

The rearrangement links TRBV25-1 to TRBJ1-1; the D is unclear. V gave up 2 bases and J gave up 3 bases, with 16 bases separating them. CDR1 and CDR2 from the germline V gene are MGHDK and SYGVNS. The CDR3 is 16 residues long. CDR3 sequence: CASSEQSGRPYTEAFF. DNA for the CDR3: TGTGCCAGCAGTGAACAGTCAGGTCGCCCATACACTGAAGCTTTCTTT.

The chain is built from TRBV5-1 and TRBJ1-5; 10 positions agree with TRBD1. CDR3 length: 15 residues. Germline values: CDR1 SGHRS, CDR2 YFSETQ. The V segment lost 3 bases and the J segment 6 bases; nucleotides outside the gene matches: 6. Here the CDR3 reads CASSWGQGQGQPQHF. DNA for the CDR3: TGCGCCAGCAGCTGGGGACAGGGGCAGGGTCAGCCCCAGCATTTT.

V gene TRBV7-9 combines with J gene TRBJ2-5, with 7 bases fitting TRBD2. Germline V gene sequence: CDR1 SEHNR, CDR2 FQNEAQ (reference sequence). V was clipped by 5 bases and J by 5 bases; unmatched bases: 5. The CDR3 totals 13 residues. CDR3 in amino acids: CASSGGSGETQYF. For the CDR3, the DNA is TGTGCCAGCAGCGGCGGGAGTGGGGAGACCCAGTACTTC.

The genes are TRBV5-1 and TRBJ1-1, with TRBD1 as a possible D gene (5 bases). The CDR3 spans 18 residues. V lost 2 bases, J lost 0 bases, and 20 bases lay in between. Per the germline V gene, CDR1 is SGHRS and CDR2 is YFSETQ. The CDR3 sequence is CASSLRNGTRPMNTEAFF. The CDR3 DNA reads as TGCGCCAGCAGCTTAAGGAACGGGACGCGTCCCATGAACACTGAAGCTTTCTTT.

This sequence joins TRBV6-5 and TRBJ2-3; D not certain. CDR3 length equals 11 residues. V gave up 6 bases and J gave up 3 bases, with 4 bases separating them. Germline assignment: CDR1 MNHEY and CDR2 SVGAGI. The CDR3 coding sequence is TGTGCCAGCAGGGATACAGATACGCAGTATTTT. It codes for CASRDTDTQYF.

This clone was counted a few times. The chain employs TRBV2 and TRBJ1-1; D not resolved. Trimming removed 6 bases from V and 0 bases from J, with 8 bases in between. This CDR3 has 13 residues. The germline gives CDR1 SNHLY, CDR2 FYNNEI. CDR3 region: CASREIMNTEAFF. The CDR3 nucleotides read TGTGCCAGCAGAGAGATCATGAACACTGAAGCTTTCTTT.

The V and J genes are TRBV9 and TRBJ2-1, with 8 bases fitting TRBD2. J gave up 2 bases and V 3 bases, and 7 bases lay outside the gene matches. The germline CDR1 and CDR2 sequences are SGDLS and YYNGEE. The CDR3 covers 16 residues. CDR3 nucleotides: TGTGCCAGCAGCGCCCGGGAGGGCCGAACCTACAATGAGCAGTTCTTC. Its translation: CASSAREGRTYNEQFF. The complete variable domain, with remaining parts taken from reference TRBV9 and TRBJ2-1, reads DSGVTQTPKHLITATGQRVTLRCSPRSGDLSVYWYQQSLDQGLQFLIQYYNGEERAKGNILERFSAQQFPDLHSELNLSSLELGDSALYFCASSAREGRTYNEQFFGPGTRLTVL.

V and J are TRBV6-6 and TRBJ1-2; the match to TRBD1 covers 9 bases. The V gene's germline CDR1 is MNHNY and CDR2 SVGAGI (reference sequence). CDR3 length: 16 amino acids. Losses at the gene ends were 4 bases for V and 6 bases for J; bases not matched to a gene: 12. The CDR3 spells CASSSSSTGGRDGYTF. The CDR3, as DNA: TGTGCCAGCAGTTCTTCTTCGACAGGGGGTCGAGATGGCTACACCTTC.

The CDR3 sequence: CASSYSVRPYEQYF. In nucleotides, the CDR3 is TGTGCCAGCAGTTACTCGGTCAGACCCTACGAGCAGTACTTC. The chain combines TRBV6-5 with TRBJ2-7; D gene ambiguous. This CDR3 region has 14 residues. V shed 0 bases and J shed 2 bases, with 8 bases lying between them. Per germline, CDR1 MNHEY and CDR2 SVGAGI.

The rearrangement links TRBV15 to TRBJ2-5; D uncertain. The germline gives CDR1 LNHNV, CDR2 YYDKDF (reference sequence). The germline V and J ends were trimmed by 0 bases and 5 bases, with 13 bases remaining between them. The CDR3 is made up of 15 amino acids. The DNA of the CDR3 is TGTGCCACCAGCAGAGATCGGACCGGTGGGGAGACCCAGTACTTC. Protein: CATSRDRTGGETQYF.

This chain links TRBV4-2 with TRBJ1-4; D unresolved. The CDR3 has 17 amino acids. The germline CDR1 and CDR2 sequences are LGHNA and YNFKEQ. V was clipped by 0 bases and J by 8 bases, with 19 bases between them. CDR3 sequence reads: CASSQDPPTSPGEKLFF. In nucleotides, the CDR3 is TGTGCCAGCAGCCAAGATCCCCCGACAAGTCCGGGGGAAAAACTGTTTTTT.